This T cell receptor beta chain originates from a study of beta chain features in type 1 diabetes. The authors reverse transcribed all of the isolated RNA, so sequencing captured expressed TCRB transcripts. Each sample of naive, central memory or regulatory T cells had, on average, about 3.6 million reads. Using immunoSEQ multiplex PCR, the repertoire was profiled, and TCRdb retains in-frame clones only, with some absent. The sample has roughly 250,000 clones, roughly 22% seen once. Every donor provided one heparinised blood draw, which averaged about 110 mL. CD4+ cells of the naive, central memory, regulatory and stem cell-like memory types were sorted via CD45RO/CCR7/CD25/CD127/CD95/CD27. The CDR3 runs to 14 residues. V lost 0 bases and J 4 bases, leaving 6 bases between the germline ends. Germline CDR1 reads LGHNA; CDR2 reads YSLEER. Study-level points and caveats: Patients with type 1 diabetes carried fewer insertions and had more deletions at their VDJ junctions. TCRB CDR3s were moderately but significantly shorter in Type 1 diabetes patients in all four CD4+ subsets.

This clone was seen more than once but under ten times. Its specificity is not known. Sequencing input: naive CD4+ T cells from blood. The rearrangement joins TRBV4-3 to TRBJ2-2; D gene ambiguous. The TCR comes from a woman between 40 and 55 years old with type 1 diabetes. CDR3 amino acids: CASSQDRATGELFF. The CDR3 region has the DNA TGCGCCAGCAGCCAAGATAGAGCCACCGGGGAGCTGTTTTTT.